Below, 20 T cell receptor beta chains from the same sample are listed, as sequenced in a study of a mutant IDH1 vaccine in newly diagnosed glioma. Sample time point: week 47, end of study. Alongside topical imiquimod, each dose of vaccine comprised 300 ug of mutant IDH1 20-mer peptide. These receptors' antigens are unknown. The assay was immunoSEQ multiplex PCR, and TCRdb's table has in-frame clones only and misses some. The sample consists of about 56,000 clones, around four fifths of them appearing once. The source was PBMCs, collected from a glioma patient whose treatment included an IDH1 peptide vaccine. The receptors originated from a woman aged 45-60 years with glioma.

The chain couples TRBV7-2 to TRBJ2-1, with 8 bases aligning to TRBD1. CDR3 size: 15 residues. The germline gives CDR1 SGHTA, CDR2 FQGNSA. The V segment lost 5 bases and the J segment 0 bases; nucleotides outside the gene matches: 3. The CDR3 sequence: CASSIDRGSYNEQFF. The CDR3 DNA reads as TGTGCCAGCAGCATAGACAGGGGCTCCTACAATGAGCAGTTCTTC.

The rearrangement links TRBV7-9 to TRBJ2-3; D may match TRBD1 or TRBD2 (6 bases each). This CDR3 comprises 14 residues. From germline, CDR1 is SEHNR and CDR2 FQNEAQ (reference sequence). V was clipped by 4 bases and J by 1 base, with 9 bases between them. CDR3: CASSSGARTDTQYF. Here the CDR3 DNA reads TGTGCCAGCAGCTCGGGGGCCCGCACAGATACGCAGTATTTT.

The chain has TRBV6-1 and TRBJ2-1; 10 positions match TRBD2. The V gene end was trimmed by 4 bases and the J gene end by 3 bases; junction bases not matched to a gene: 3. The CDR3 covers 15 residues. The germline CDR1 and CDR2 sequences are MNHNS and SASEGT. CDR3 sequence reads: CASSVIAGGYNEQFF. In nucleotides, the CDR3 is TGTGCCAGCAGTGTAATAGCGGGGGGCTACAATGAGCAGTTCTTC.

This chain joins TRBV7-9 and TRBJ2-7, with 7 bases fitting TRBD1. The CDR3 is 14 residues long. The V and J ends lost 5 bases and 4 bases, in that order; junction bases with no gene match: 8. Germline V gene sequence: CDR1 SEHNR, CDR2 FQNEAQ (reference sequence). CDR3 DNA sequence: TGTGCCAGCAGCCTGACGACAGGGTCTTACGAGCAGTACTTC. Its translation: CASSLTTGSYEQYF.

The chain links TRBV7-3 to TRBJ1-1; unclear D gene. The V gene's germline CDR1 is SGHTA and CDR2 FQGTGA. V was trimmed by 1 base and J by 0 bases, leaving 12 bases between them. The length of the CDR3 is 16 residues. In DNA form, the CDR3 reads TGTGCCAGCAGCTTAAAACCGGAATCATTGAACACTGAAGCTTTCTTT. This gives the protein CASSLKPESLNTEAFF.

The chain has TRBV11-3 and TRBJ1-1; 7 bases map to TRBD1. With V trimmed by 6 bases and J by 5 bases, 6 bases remained unmatched. The CDR3 spans 13 residues. Germline V lookup: CDR1 SGHNT, CDR2 YENEEA. The CDR3 DNA reads as TGTGCCAGCAGGGGAACAGGGGCGACTGAAGCTTTCTTT. Translated: CASRGTGATEAFF.

The chain joins TRBV2 to TRBJ2-7, with a possible D match to TRBD1 (6 bases). V gave up 7 bases and J gave up 0 bases, with 16 bases separating them. The CDR3 runs to 15 residues. Germline V gene sequence: CDR1 SNHLY, CDR2 FYNNEI. The CDR3 loop reads CASTADRSISYEQYF. The CDR3 bases are TGTGCCAGCACTGCAGACAGGTCGATCTCCTACGAGCAGTACTTC.

V is TRBV5-4 and J is TRBJ2-3, with TRBD2 matching over 12 bases. CDR1 SGHNT and CDR2 YYREEE come from the germline V gene (reference sequence). The CDR3 runs to 19 residues. V lost 0 bases, J lost 2 bases, and 10 bases stayed unmatched. The CDR3 DNA follows: TGTGCCAGCAGCTTGGCGCGTGGAGGACTAGCGGGGATCACAGATACGCAGTATTTT. Its translation is CASSLARGGLAGITDTQYF.

V is TRBV27 and J is TRBJ1-1; TRBD1 might be the D (6 bases). Looked up from germline, CDR1 is MNHEY and CDR2 is SMNVEV (reference sequence). The CDR3 sequence is 13 residues long. Deletions cut 6 bases from V and 3 bases from J, with 11 bases between. CDR3 in amino acids: CASSSGGHTEAFF. DNA for the CDR3: TGTGCCAGCAGCTCGGGGGGGCACACTGAAGCTTTCTTT.

The chain couples TRBV5-1 to TRBJ2-7; D possibly corresponds to TRBD1 (5 bases). This CDR3 region has 15 residues. CDR1 is SGHRS, CDR2 YFSETQ, per germline. The V gene lost 0 bases and the J gene lost 2 bases, with 12 bases spanning the gap. The CDR3 loop is CASSLEGQGTYEQYF. DNA of the CDR3: TGCGCCAGCAGCTTGGAAGGGCAGGGTACCTACGAGCAGTACTTC.

V usage is TRBV30 and J usage is TRBJ1-1; D is possibly TRBD1 (6 bases). Germline V gives CDR1 GTSNPN, CDR2 SVGIG (reference sequence). Between the trimmed V and J ends, which lost 4 bases and 6 bases, there was a span of 9 bases. The CDR3 has 11 residues. The CDR3 protein is CAWNRVSEAFF. The CDR3 region has the DNA TGTGCCTGGAACAGGGTCTCTGAAGCTTTCTTT.

V gene TRBV6-1 combines with J gene TRBJ2-3; 11 bases match TRBD1. Germline assignment: CDR1 MNHNS and CDR2 SASEGT. The J segment lost 5 bases and the V segment lost 9 bases, leaving 4 bases of the junction unmatched. CDR3 length: 13 residues. CDR3 protein: CASRTGGGDTQYF. The CDR3 bases are TGTGCCAGTCGGACAGGGGGCGGAGATACGCAGTATTTT.

This clone was counted once. The V and J genes are TRBV5-4 and TRBJ2-7, with D perhaps matching TRBD1 (6 bases). There are 15 residues in the CDR3. CDR1 and CDR2 (germline): SGHNT, YYREEE (reference sequence). Trimming took 4 bases from V and 3 from J, leaving 17 bases between them. The DNA for the CDR3 is TGTGCCAGCAGCGACCGGACAGTCCGACACTACGAGCAGTACTTC. This translates into CASSDRTVRHYEQYF.

The J gene is TRBJ1-1, the V gene TRBV19; 7 bases map to TRBD1. The CDR3 contains 15 residues. V was pared by 7 bases and J by 0 bases, with 8 bases of the junction left unmatched. CDR1 and CDR2 (germline): LNHDA, SQIVND (reference sequence). The CDR3 DNA follows: TGTGCCAGTAAACAGGGGAGGGCAATGAACACTGAAGCTTTCTTT. Encoded protein: CASKQGRAMNTEAFF.

This clone has more than one count but fewer than ten. The chain links TRBV9 to TRBJ1-5; D is unclear. Germline CDR1 and CDR2: SGDLS and YYNGEE. There are 15 residues in the CDR3. The V and J ends lost 4 bases and 4 bases respectively, with 15 bases between them. The CDR3: CASSLGTLANQPQHF. As DNA, the CDR3 is TGTGCCAGCAGCCTAGGCACGTTGGCAAATCAGCCCCAGCATTTT. The whole variable domain, remainder taken from reference TRBV9 and TRBJ1-5, is DSGVTQTPKHLITATGQRVTLRCSPRSGDLSVYWYQQSLDQGLQFLIQYYNGEERAKGNILERFSAQQFPDLHSELNLSSLELGDSALYFCASSLGTLANQPQHFGDGTRLSIL.

The genes are TRBV4-3 and TRBJ1-2, with D maybe TRBD1 (6 bases). V was cut by 1 base and J by 5 bases, with 20 bases left in between. CDR1 and CDR2 from the germline V gene are LGHNA and YSLEER. There are 17 residues in the CDR3. The DNA for the CDR3 is TGCGCCAGCAGCCAAGTTGGAGGACGGGGGGCGATATATGGCTACACCTTC. This encodes CASSQVGGRGAIYGYTF.

This clone was seen only once. The chain combines TRBV5-1 with TRBJ1-5; D is undetermined. This CDR3 region has 14 residues. V shed 0 bases and J shed 11 bases, with 15 bases lying between them. Germline values: CDR1 SGHRS, CDR2 YFSETQ. The chain's CDR3 is CASSLGEDGGTQHF. The DNA of the CDR3 is TGCGCCAGCAGCTTGGGAGAGGATGGTGGGACCCAGCATTTT.

The gene calls are TRBV7-9 and TRBJ1-5; D not certain. Germline loops: CDR1 SEHNR, CDR2 FQNEAQ (reference sequence). V shed 5 bases and J shed 2 bases, with 10 bases lying between them. The CDR3 loop spans 14 amino acids. As DNA, the CDR3 is TGTGCCAGCAGCGATTCCTCTGGCAATCAGCCCCAGCATTTT. Its translation: CASSDSSGNQPQHF.

The chain is built from TRBV5-1 and TRBJ2-3; TRBD2 matches at 9 bases. CDR3 length: 17 amino acids. CDR1 is SGHRS, CDR2 YFSETQ, per germline. With 4 bases clipped from V and 5 bases from J, the junction kept 14 bases outside the gene matches. The CDR3 here is CASSPGMSSGAGDTQYF. DNA of the CDR3: TGCGCCAGCAGCCCAGGCATGTCTAGCGGGGCGGGAGATACGCAGTATTTT. The variable domain in full, completed from reference TRBV5-1 and TRBJ2-3, reads KAGVTQTPRYLIKTRGQQVTLSCSPISGHRSVSWYQQTPGQGLQFLFEYFSETQRNKGNFPGRFSGRQFSNSRSEMNVSTLELGDSALYLCASSPGMSSGAGDTQYFGPGTRLTVL.

This clone was detected only once. The J gene is TRBJ1-2, the V gene TRBV9; 9 bases are shared with TRBD1. CDR1 is SGDLS, CDR2 YYNGEE, per germline. V dropped 4 bases and J dropped 7; count of bases not matched to a gene: 8. The length of the CDR3 is 14 residues. The CDR3 nucleotides are TGTGCCAGCAGCTCCGGGACAGGGCCTAGTGGCTACACCTTC. Translating gives CASSSGTGPSGYTF.